This T cell receptor beta chain was captured by sequencing in a study of CD8 T cells in ankylosing spondylitis. Broader study findings: A TCR beta motif of 8 or 9 highly homologous variants appeared characteristic of ankylosing spondylitis blood.

This clonotype was observed many times. As yet, its antigen is unknown. TCRdb called the 5' RACE reads again in MiXCR, with one record for every CDR3 protein. The sample holds about 500,000 distinct CDR3 sequences, 5.3% seen once. The germline gives CDR1 SGHRS, CDR2 YFSETQ. With V trimmed by 4 bases and J by 8 bases, 7 bases remained unmatched. The CDR3 is 13 residues long. The TCR comes from a male donor with ankylosing spondylitis. The rearrangement joins TRBV5-1 to TRBJ1-2, with 8 bases fitting TRBD1. Sequencing input: blood, either unsorted or a sorted T cell fraction (not recorded which). The CDR3 DNA reads TGCGCCAGCAGCCAGGGACAGGTTGGCGGCTACACCTTC. Protein sequence: CASSQGQVGGYTF.